This is a list of T cell receptor beta chains from one sample in a study of T cell responses to AZD1222 COVID-19 vaccine. Repertoires were generated with immunoSEQ multiplex PCR, while TCRdb's copy carries only in-frame clones and drops some. Of under 200,000 clones in the sample, under 95% are singletons; the top ten hold about 4.6%. Here the sequenced sample was peripheral blood, taken on day 0 of MenACWY control vaccination. The receptors originated from an adult in good health. Both conserved end residues are part of each CDR3. The D gene is left open where the match is weak. Size tells how often a clone was seen (once, few, many) or the class of an expanded clone, and some rows leave it out.

clone_size	j_call	v_call	d_call	cdr3_aa	cdr3_nt
NA	TRBJ1-6	TRBV2	TRBD1	CASSRTGRNSPLHF	TGTGCCAGCAGCCGGACAGGGCGGAATTCACCCCTCCACTTT
NA	TRBJ1-6	TRBV18	TRBD1	CASSTQGDAGSPLHF	TGTGCCAGCTCAACACAGGGGGATGCTGGTTCACCCCTCCACTTT
NA	TRBJ1-5	TRBV7-2	NA	CASSSGLPPYQPQHF	TGTGCCAGCAGCTCCGGGCTGCCCCCCTATCAGCCCCAGCATTTT
NA	TRBJ1-6	TRBV14	TRBD1	CASSHRGPNSPLHF	TGTGCCAGCAGCCACAGGGGGCCTAATTCACCCCTCCACTTT
NA	TRBJ1-3	TRBV5-5	NA	CASKTARENTIYF	TGTGCCAGCAAGACAGCAAGGGAGAACACCATATATTTT
few	TRBJ1-5	TRBV19	TRBD1	CASSIAPDRDNQPQHF	TGTGCCAGTAGTATCGCTCCGGACAGGGACAATCAGCCCCAGCATTTT
NA	TRBJ2-1	TRBV5-1	TRBD2	CASSLPGGRNEQFF	TGCGCCAGCAGCTTGCCGGGAGGGCGGAATGAGCAGTTCTTC
NA	TRBJ2-3	TRBV19	NA	CASSIGPLAADTQYF	TGTGCCAGTAGTATCGGACCCCTAGCAGCAGATACGCAGTATTTT
NA	TRBJ1-5	TRBV30	TRBD1	CAWTGTGGDQPQHF	TGTGCCTGGACCGGGACAGGGGGCGACCAGCCCCAGCATTTT
NA	TRBJ1-1	TRBV29-1	NA	CSVGRKNTEAFF	TGCAGCGTAGGACGTAAAAACACTGAAGCTTTCTTT
NA	TRBJ1-1	TRBV29-1	NA	CSVDAGGREAFF	TGCAGCGTCGACGCTGGGGGCAGGGAAGCTTTCTTT
NA	TRBJ1-6	TRBV27	NA	CASSKETGYNSPLHF	TGTGCCAGCAGTAAGGAGACTGGATATAATTCACCCCTCCACTTT
NA	TRBJ1-1	TRBV9	NA	CASSEGGGMNTEAFF	TGTGCCAGCAGCGAGGGAGGCGGTATGAACACTGAAGCTTTCTTT
NA	TRBJ1-2	TRBV7-2	TRBD1	CASSLLDRGLSYTF	TGTGCCAGCAGCTTACTGGACAGGGGGCTTAGCTACACCTTC
NA	TRBJ1-5	TRBV15	NA	CATSRDAVASQPQHF	TGTGCCACCAGCAGAGACGCTGTCGCTTCCCAGCCCCAGCATTTT
NA	TRBJ1-2	TRBV7-2	NA	CASSLASRQNYGYTF	TGTGCCAGCAGCTTAGCGAGCAGACAGAACTATGGCTACACCTTC
NA	TRBJ1-2	TRBV7-6	NA	CASSLVSGGYTF	TGTGCCAGCAGCTTAGTTTCCGGGGGCTACACCTTC
NA	TRBJ2-1	TRBV11-3	TRBD2	CASSYGLADLYNEQFF	TGTGCCAGCAGCTACGGACTAGCGGACCTTTACAATGAGCAGTTCTTC
NA	TRBJ1-2	TRBV5-1	TRBD1	CASSFATGTGSSGYTF	TGCGCCAGCAGTTTTGCTACCGGGACAGGGTCATCCGGCTACACCTTC
NA	TRBJ1-1	TRBV9	NA	CASSSGPTGTSEAFF	TGTGCCAGCAGCTCGGGACCCACGGGAACGTCTGAAGCTTTCTTT
NA	TRBJ2-5	TRBV1	NA	CTSSQDPRGGRVRETQYF	TGCACCAGCAGCCAAGACCCCCGGGGCGGGAGAGTTAGGGAGACCCAGTACTTC
few	TRBJ1-6	TRBV3-1/TRBV3-2	NA	CASSHIGQSNSPLHF	TGTGCCAGCAGCCATATAGGTCAGTCGAATTCACCCCTCCACTTT
NA	TRBJ1-1	TRBV29-1	NA	CSVGHFEAFF	TGCAGCGTTGGCCACTTTGAAGCTTTCTTT
once	TRBJ1-1	TRBV20-1	NA	CSASDRMNTEAFF	TGCAGTGCTAGTGACAGAATGAACACTGAAGCTTTCTTT
NA	TRBJ2-1	TRBV11-3	NA	CASSLNGPPYNEQFF	TGTGCCAGCAGCTTAAACGGGCCACCCTACAATGAGCAGTTCTTC
few	TRBJ2-7	TRBV24-1	TRBD1	CATSGPTGTGVYEQYF	TGTGCCACCAGTGGGCCCACCGGGACAGGTGTCTACGAGCAGTACTTC
NA	TRBJ1-6	TRBV5-6	NA	CASSLSGNSPLHF	TGTGCCAGCAGCCTCTCCGGGAATTCACCCCTCCACTTT
NA	TRBJ2-1	TRBV5-1	NA	CASSLSLGSGNEQFF	TGCGCCAGCAGCTTGTCTTTGGGGAGCGGCAATGAGCAGTTCTTC
once	TRBJ1-3	TRBV6-5	NA	CASSPTGSSGNTIYF	TGTGCCAGCAGTCCCACAGGGAGCTCTGGAAACACCATATATTTT
NA	TRBJ1-1	TRBV7-3	NA	CASSLSKNTEAFF	TGTGCCAGCAGCTTAAGCAAGAACACTGAAGCTTTCTTT
few	TRBJ2-3	TRBV6-5	NA	CASSTDTDTQYF	TGTGCCAGCAGTACAGACACAGATACGCAGTATTTT
NA	TRBJ2-7	TRBV21-1	NA	CASSKSIPDSYEQYF	TGTGCCAGCAGCAAATCGATTCCAGATTCCTACGAGCAGTACTTC
NA	TRBJ2-3	TRBV24-1	TRBD2	CATSSGRFSDTQYF	TGTGCCACCTCTAGCGGGAGATTCTCAGATACGCAGTATTTT
once	TRBJ1-5	TRBV5-8	NA	CASSFSGPRQPQHF	TGTGCCAGCAGCTTTTCAGGGCCGCGGCAGCCCCAGCATTTT
NA	TRBJ2-1	TRBV6-1	TRBD1	CASSYDRGEGQFF	TGTGCCAGCAGTTATGACAGGGGAGAAGGGCAGTTCTTC
NA	TRBJ2-2	TRBV18	TRBD1	CASSPKQGAAGELFF	TGTGCCAGCTCACCAAAACAGGGGGCGGCCGGGGAGCTGTTTTTT
NA	TRBJ1-6	TRBV27	TRBD1	CASSYRVIPGGNSPLHF	TGTGCCAGCAGTTACAGGGTGATACCAGGGGGTAATTCACCCCTCCACTTT
NA	TRBJ2-1	TRBV5-8	TRBD2	CASSSTILAGVERDEQFF	TGTGCCAGCAGCTCCACCATACTAGCGGGAGTTGAGCGCGATGAGCAGTTCTTC
NA	TRBJ1-2	TRBV30	NA	CAWSKGRGTGYTF	TGTGCCTGGAGTAAAGGCAGGGGCACTGGCTACACCTTC
NA	TRBJ1-1	TRBV7-8	TRBD1	CASSLGRWTGNMNTEAFF	TGTGCCAGCAGCTTAGGTCGATGGACAGGCAACATGAACACTGAAGCTTTCTTT
once	TRBJ2-2	TRBV7-9	TRBD1	CASTSTGNGELFF	TGTGCCAGCACCTCGACAGGGAACGGGGAGCTGTTTTTT
NA	TRBJ1-5	TRBV29-1	NA	CSVKATGNMDQPQHF	TGCAGCGTGAAGGCCACAGGGAATATGGATCAGCCCCAGCATTTT
NA	TRBJ2-1	TRBV19	TRBD2	CASSISSGSIHNEQFF	TGTGCCAGTAGTATCTCTAGCGGGAGTATCCACAATGAGCAGTTCTTC
NA	TRBJ1-2	TRBV9	NA	CASSPHTRGDYGYTF	TGTGCCAGCAGCCCACATACGAGGGGAGACTATGGCTACACCTTC
once	TRBJ2-3	TRBV10-3	NA	CASRGLDTQYF	TGTGCCTCTCGGGGGCTAGATACGCAGTATTTT
NA	TRBJ1-2	TRBV27	NA	CASSLSALYGYTF	TGTGCCAGCAGTTTATCGGCGCTCTATGGCTACACCTTC
NA	TRBJ1-1	TRBV27	NA	CASGYGAGYTEAFF	TGTGCCAGCGGATACGGGGCAGGGTACACTGAAGCTTTCTTT
NA	TRBJ1-5	TRBV6-5	TRBD1	CAMPGQGISNQPQHF	TGTGCCATGCCGGGACAGGGAATCAGCAATCAGCCCCAGCATTTT
NA	TRBJ2-1	TRBV28	TRBD1	CASSFRGTGYNEQFF	TGTGCCAGCAGTTTCAGGGGGACAGGGTACAATGAGCAGTTCTTC
once	TRBJ2-3	TRBV7-2	TRBD2	CASSSRTSGNVDTQYF	TGTGCCAGCAGCTCCCGGACTAGCGGGAATGTAGATACGCAGTATTTT
NA	TRBJ1-6	TRBV28	NA	CASSGQIIYNSPLHF	TGTGCCAGCAGTGGACAGATAATCTATAATTCACCCCTCCACTTT
NA	TRBJ2-1	TRBV7-9	TRBD2	CASRSQGTSGVYNEQFF	TGTGCCAGCAGGAGCCAAGGGACTAGCGGGGTCTACAATGAGCAGTTCTTC
NA	TRBJ1-2	TRBV6-1	NA	CASSETRQGGGYTF	TGTGCCAGCAGTGAAACCCGGCAGGGCGGCGGCTACACCTTC
NA	TRBJ2-7	TRBV10-3	NA	CAISPGDGYEQYF	TGTGCCATCAGCCCTGGTGATGGCTACGAGCAGTACTTC
NA	TRBJ1-5	TRBV19	NA	CASSPASSVGQPQHF	TGTGCCAGTAGTCCGGCCTCCTCGGTGGGTCAGCCCCAGCATTTT
NA	TRBJ1-3	TRBV30	NA	CAWSMGGSGNTIYF	TGTGCCTGGAGTATGGGCGGCTCTGGAAACACCATATATTTT
NA	TRBJ1-1	TRBV11-3	NA	CASSSLRGNTEAFF	TGTGCCAGCAGCTCTCTACGGGGGAACACTGAAGCTTTCTTT
NA	TRBJ1-2	TRBV5-1	NA	CASSPQPGYTDYGYTF	TGCGCCAGCAGCCCACAACCGGGTTATACGGACTATGGCTACACCTTC
NA	TRBJ2-3	TRBV5-5	NA	CASSLARRAQDTQYF	TGTGCCAGCAGCTTGGCCCGTAGGGCCCAGGATACGCAGTATTTT